This T cell receptor beta chain was retrieved from a study of blood T cell repertoires in COVID-19. Study as a whole: Spain, Italy and the United States supplied samples that represented acute and convalescent COVID-19. From T cells, B-cell-depleted T cells, or PBMCs came the material, which was cDNA or gDNA.

In the original workflow: Nucleated cell number was recorded as an estimate derived from reference gene primer amplification. TCRdb keeps only in-frame clones here, not all; method: immunoSEQ multiplex PCR. Clone size and V and J calls were adopted from that table, with D and trimming inferred from the DNA. The top ten hold around an eighth of the sample, which has some 240,000 clones, 75% to 85% seen once. Between the trimmed V and J ends, which lost 0 bases and 2 bases, there was a span of 11 bases. CDR1 and CDR2 from the germline V gene are SGHRS and YFSETQ. This CDR3 is 15 amino acids long. V gene TRBV5-1 combines with J gene TRBJ2-5; D uncertain. This clonotype originated in a woman in her sixties or seventies with active or convalescent COVID-19. What was sequenced was peripheral blood. CDR3 DNA: TGCGCCAGCAGCTTGGGCGGTGCCCCGCAAGAGACCCAGTACTTC. It translates to CASSLGGAPQETQYF.